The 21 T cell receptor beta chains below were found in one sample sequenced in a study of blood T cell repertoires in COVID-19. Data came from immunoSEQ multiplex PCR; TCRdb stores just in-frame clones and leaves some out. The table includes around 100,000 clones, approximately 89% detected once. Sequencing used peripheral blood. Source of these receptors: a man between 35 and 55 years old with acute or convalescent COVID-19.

CDR3 in amino acids: CAGDSFNQPQHF. CDR3 in DNA: TGTGCCGGTGACAGCTTTAATCAGCCCCAGCATTTT. This chain joins TRBV25-1 and TRBJ1-5; possibly TRBD1 for D (5 bases). This CDR3 region has 12 residues. Germline CDR1 is MGHDK and CDR2 is SYGVNS. The V gene lost 11 bases and the J gene lost 4 bases, with 12 bases spanning the gap.

Here the CDR3 reads CASSEARLAGGNEQFF. As DNA, the CDR3 is TGTGCCAGCAGTGAAGCGCGTCTAGCGGGAGGCAATGAGCAGTTCTTC. The chain carries TRBV2 and TRBJ2-1; 11 bases are a match to TRBD2. V lost 0 bases to trimming and J lost 6 bases; unmatched junction nucleotides: 4. Germline values: CDR1 SNHLY, CDR2 FYNNEI. The CDR3 runs to 16 residues.

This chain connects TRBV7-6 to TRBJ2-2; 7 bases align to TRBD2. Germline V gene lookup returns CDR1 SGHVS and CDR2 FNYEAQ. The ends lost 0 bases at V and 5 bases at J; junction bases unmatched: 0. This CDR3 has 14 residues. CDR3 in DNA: TGTGCCAGCAGCTTAGCGCGGGGGACCGGGGAGCTGTTTTTT. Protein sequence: CASSLARGTGELFF.

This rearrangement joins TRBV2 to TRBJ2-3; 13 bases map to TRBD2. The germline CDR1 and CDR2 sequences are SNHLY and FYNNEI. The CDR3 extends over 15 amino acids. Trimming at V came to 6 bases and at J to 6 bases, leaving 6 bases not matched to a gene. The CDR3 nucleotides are TGTGCCAGCAGCGAACTAGCGGGAGGGGTGGATACGCAGTATTTT. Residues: CASSELAGGVDTQYF.

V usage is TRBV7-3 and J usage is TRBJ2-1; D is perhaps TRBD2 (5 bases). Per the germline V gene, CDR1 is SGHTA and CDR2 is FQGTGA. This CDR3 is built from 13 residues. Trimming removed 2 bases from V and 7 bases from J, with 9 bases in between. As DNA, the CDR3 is TGTGCCAGCAGCTTAGAGGGTTGGAATGAGCAGTTCTTC. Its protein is CASSLEGWNEQFF.

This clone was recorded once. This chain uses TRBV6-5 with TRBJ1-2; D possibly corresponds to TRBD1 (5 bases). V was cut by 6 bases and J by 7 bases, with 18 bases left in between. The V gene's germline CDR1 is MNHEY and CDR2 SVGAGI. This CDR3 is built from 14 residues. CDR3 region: CASSRTSATGGYTF. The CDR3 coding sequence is TGTGCCAGCAGCAGAACGTCGGCTACAGGTGGCTACACCTTC.

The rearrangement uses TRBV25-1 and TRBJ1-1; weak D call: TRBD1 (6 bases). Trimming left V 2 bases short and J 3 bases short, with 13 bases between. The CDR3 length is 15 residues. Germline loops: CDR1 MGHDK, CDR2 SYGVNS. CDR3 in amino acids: CASSEHRDRDTEAFF. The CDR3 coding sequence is TGTGCCAGCAGTGAACACAGGGATAGGGACACTGAAGCTTTCTTT.

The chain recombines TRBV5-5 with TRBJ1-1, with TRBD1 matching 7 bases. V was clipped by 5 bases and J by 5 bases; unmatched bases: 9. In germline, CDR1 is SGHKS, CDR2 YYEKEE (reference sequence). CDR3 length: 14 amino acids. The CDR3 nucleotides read TGTGCCAGCAGTTCCGGACAGGCGGGTACTGAAGCTTTCTTT. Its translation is CASSSGQAGTEAFF.

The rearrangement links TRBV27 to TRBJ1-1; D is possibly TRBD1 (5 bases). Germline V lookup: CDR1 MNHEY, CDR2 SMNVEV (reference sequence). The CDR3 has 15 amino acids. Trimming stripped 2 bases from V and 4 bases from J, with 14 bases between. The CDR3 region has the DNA TGTGCCAGCAGTTTAGGGGGGGGGTTGGGCACTGAAGCTTTCTTT. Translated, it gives CASSLGGGLGTEAFF.

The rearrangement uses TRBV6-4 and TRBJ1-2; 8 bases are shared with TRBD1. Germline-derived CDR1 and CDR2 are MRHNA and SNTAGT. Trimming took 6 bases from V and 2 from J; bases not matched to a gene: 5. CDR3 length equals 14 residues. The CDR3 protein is CASSQGDRNYGYTF. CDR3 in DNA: TGTGCCAGCAGCCAAGGGGACAGGAACTATGGCTACACCTTC.

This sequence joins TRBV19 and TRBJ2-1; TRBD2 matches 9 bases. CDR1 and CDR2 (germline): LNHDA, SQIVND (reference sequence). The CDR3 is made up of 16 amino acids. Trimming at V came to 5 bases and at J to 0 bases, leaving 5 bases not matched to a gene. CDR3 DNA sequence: TGTGCCAGTAGTCAAATTAGCGGGAGCTCCTACAATGAGCAGTTCTTC. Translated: CASSQISGSSYNEQFF.

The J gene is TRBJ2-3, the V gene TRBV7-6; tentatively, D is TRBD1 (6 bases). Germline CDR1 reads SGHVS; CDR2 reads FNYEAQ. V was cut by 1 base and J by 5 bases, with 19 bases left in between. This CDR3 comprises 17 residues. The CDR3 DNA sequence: TGTGCCAGCAGCTTAGTCCGAACAGGGCTGGGTCTAGATACGCAGTATTTT. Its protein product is CASSLVRTGLGLDTQYF.

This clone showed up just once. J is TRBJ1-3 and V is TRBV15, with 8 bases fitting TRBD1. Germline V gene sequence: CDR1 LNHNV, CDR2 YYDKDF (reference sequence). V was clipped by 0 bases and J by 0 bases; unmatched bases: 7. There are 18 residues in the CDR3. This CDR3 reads CATSRDFFGTGSGNTIYF. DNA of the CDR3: TGTGCCACCAGCAGAGATTTTTTTGGGACAGGCTCTGGAAACACCATATATTTT.

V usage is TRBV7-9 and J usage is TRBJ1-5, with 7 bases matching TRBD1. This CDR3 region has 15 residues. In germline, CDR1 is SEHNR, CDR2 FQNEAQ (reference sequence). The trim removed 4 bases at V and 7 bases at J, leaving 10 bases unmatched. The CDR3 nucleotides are TGTGCCAGCAGCTCGTGGGACAGTGAGGTACAGCCCCAGCATTTT. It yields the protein CASSSWDSEVQPQHF.

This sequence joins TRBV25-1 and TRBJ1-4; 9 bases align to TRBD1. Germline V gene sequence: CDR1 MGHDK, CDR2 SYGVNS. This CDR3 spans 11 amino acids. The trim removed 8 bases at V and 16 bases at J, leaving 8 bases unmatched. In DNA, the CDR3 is TGTGCCAGCCTTACCACGGGACAGGGGTTTTTT. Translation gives CASLTTGQGFF. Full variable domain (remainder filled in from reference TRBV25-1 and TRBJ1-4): EADIYQTPRYLVIGTGKKITLECSQTMGHDKMYWYQQDPGMELHLIHYSYGVNSTEKGDLSSESTVSRIRTEHFPLTLESARPSHTSQYLCASLTTGQGFFGSGTQLSVL.

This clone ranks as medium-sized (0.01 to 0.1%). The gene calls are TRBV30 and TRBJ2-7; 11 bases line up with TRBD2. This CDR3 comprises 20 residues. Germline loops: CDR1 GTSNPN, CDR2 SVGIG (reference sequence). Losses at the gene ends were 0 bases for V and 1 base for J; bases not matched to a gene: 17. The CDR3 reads CAWSVRRLAGGPTLSYEQYF. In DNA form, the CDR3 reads TGTGCCTGGAGTGTACGGCGTCTAGCGGGGGGCCCTACCCTTTCCTACGAGCAGTACTTC.

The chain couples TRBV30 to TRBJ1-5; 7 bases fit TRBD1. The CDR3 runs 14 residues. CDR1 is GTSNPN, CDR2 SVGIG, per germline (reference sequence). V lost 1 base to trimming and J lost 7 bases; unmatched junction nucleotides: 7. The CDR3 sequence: CAWSATGVGQPQHF. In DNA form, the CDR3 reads TGTGCCTGGAGTGCTACAGGGGTGGGGCAGCCCCAGCATTTT.

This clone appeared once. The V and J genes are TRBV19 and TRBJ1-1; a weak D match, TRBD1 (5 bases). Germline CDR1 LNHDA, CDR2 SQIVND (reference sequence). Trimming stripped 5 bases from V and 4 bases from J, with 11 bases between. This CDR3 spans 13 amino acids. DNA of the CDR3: TGTGCCAGTAGTCCGCTGGGGGGCACTGAAGCTTTCTTT. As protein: CASSPLGGTEAFF.

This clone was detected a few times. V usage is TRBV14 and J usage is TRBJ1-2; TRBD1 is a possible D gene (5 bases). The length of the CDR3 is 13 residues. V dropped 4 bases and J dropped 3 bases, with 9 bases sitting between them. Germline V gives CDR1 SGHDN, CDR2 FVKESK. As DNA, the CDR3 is TGTGCCAGCAGCCCGGACATGGACTATGGCTACACCTTC. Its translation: CASSPDMDYGYTF.

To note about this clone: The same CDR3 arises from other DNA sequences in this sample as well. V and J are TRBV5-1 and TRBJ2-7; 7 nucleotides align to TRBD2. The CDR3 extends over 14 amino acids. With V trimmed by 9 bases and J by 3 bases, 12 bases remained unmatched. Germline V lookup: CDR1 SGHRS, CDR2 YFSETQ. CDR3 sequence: CATRPLAGDYEQYF. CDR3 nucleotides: TGCGCCACCCGACCCCTGGCGGGGGACTACGAGCAGTACTTC. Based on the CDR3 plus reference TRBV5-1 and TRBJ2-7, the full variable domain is KAGVTQTPRYLIKTRGQQVTLSCSPISGHRSVSWYQQTPGQGLQFLFEYFSETQRNKGNFPGRFSGRQFSNSRSEMNVSTLELGDSALYLCATRPLAGDYEQYFGPGTRLTVT.

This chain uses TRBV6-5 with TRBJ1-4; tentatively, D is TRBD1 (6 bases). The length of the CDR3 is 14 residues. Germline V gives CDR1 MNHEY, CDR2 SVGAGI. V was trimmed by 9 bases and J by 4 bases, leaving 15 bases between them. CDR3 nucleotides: TGTGCCAGTTCCTCCAGGGGCGGTAATGAAAAACTGTTTTTT. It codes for CASSSRGGNEKLFF.